The 20 T cell receptor beta chains presented below share a single source sample, sequenced in a study of CD4 and CD8 cells across lung adenocarcinoma regions. MiXCR, applied by TCRdb to the PCR reads, yields one record per CDR3 protein. The sample consists of 24,000 or so distinct CDR3 sequences, about 50% of them appearing once. The sample consisted of CD4+ T cells from the center of a lung tumor. The receptors were sampled from a male donor with lung adenocarcinoma. The CD4 and CD8 labels of this study may be unreliable.

This clonotype is judged medium-sized (0.01 to 0.1%). The J gene is TRBJ2-3, the V gene TRBV25-1; possible D gene TRBD1, 5 bases. With 3 bases removed from V and 2 bases from J, the gap between germline ends came to 6 bases. The CDR3 length is 13 residues. Germline loops: CDR1 MGHDK, CDR2 SYGVNS. The CDR3 sequence is CASSETATDTQYF. The CDR3 DNA is TGTGCCAGCAGTGAGACAGCCACAGATACGCAGTATTTT.

This clonotype showed up many times. This chain connects TRBV6-5 to TRBJ2-5, with 7 positions matching TRBD1. The J call may be in error: the DNA end matches TRBJ2-7 better. CDR3 length: 16 residues. CDR1 MNHEY and CDR2 SVGAGI come from the germline V gene. The CDR3, as DNA: TGTGCCAGCAGTTACTCAGGACAGGCCGGATCCTACGAGCAGTACTTC. Protein sequence: CASSYSGQAGSYEQYF.

This chain uses TRBV6-4 with TRBJ2-3, with no clear D. The tail of the sequence fits TRBJ2-7 better, so the J call may be wrong. Germline CDR1 and CDR2: MRHNA and SNTAGT. The CDR3 is 15 residues long. CDR3 region: CASSEGPAPKDMQYF. As DNA, the CDR3 is TGTGCCAGCAGTGAGGGCCCAGCCCCCAAAGACATGCAGTACTTC.

The chain links TRBV30 to TRBJ2-5; D gene ambiguous. Trimming stripped 5 bases from V and 5 bases from J, with 9 bases between. In germline, CDR1 is GTSNPN, CDR2 SVGIG (reference sequence). The CDR3 is 11 residues long. The CDR3 DNA reads TGTGCCTGGCAATTAAGGGAGACCCAGTACTTC. Translation gives CAWQLRETQYF.

V and J are TRBV6-5 and TRBJ2-4, with D possibly matching TRBD1 (6 bases). Germline values: CDR1 MNHEY, CDR2 SVGAGI. This CDR3 spans 16 amino acids. Trimming removed 2 bases from V and 13 bases from J, with 24 bases in between. CDR3 sequence reads: CASSYQGLWGKNTQYF. The DNA for the CDR3 is TGTGCCAGCAGTTACCAGGGGCTGTGGGGCAAAAATACGCAGTACTTC.

V and J are TRBV9 and TRBJ2-7; D may be TRBD1 or TRBD2 (7 bases each). TRBJ2-1 explains the end of the DNA better; the J call may be wrong. The CDR3 sequence is 16 residues long. The germline gives CDR1 SGDLS, CDR2 YYNGEE. DNA for the CDR3: TGTGCCAGCAGCGCTCAGGGGGGGTCCCTTACAAATGAGCAGTTCTTC. Translation gives CASSAQGGSLTNEQFF.

This clonotype was observed a handful of times. The J gene is TRBJ2-2, the V gene TRBV4-2, with a tentative D call TRBD2 (6 bases). V was trimmed by 3 bases and J by 0 bases, leaving 14 bases between them. Per germline, CDR1 LGHNA and CDR2 YNFKEQ. CDR3 length equals 17 residues. The CDR3 nucleotides read TGTGCCAGCAGCCACACTCTAGCGCCTTCGAACACCGGGGAGCTGTTTTTT. Its protein is CASSHTLAPSNTGELFF.

The rearrangement uses TRBV6-5 and TRBJ2-5; D might be TRBD1 or TRBD2, each matching 5 bases. V lost 2 bases and J 11 bases, leaving 15 bases between the germline ends. The CDR3 extends over 13 amino acids. The V gene's germline CDR1 is MNHEY and CDR2 SVGAGI. The DNA for the CDR3 is TGTGCCAGCAGTTACGGGGTGGGGGTTGAGCAGTACTTC. It codes for CASSYGVGVEQYF.

The chain joins TRBV5-1 to TRBJ2-3; 9 positions agree with TRBD1. V was pared by 5 bases and J by 14 bases, with 21 bases of the junction left unmatched. Per germline, CDR1 SGHRS and CDR2 YFSETQ. This CDR3 has 16 residues. The CDR3 DNA reads as TGCGCCAGCAGTATACAGGGGGCTGGGAGCACAGATGCGCTGTATTTT. Translating gives CASSIQGAGSTDALYF.

The chain has TRBV4-2 and TRBJ2-1; D might be TRBD2 (6 bases). The germline V and J ends were trimmed by 5 bases and 4 bases, with 15 bases remaining between them. This CDR3 comprises 15 residues. The germline V gene encodes CDR1 LGHNA and CDR2 YNFKEQ. The CDR3 region is CASSVGGESYNEQFF. CDR3 nucleotides: TGTGCCAGCAGCGTTGGAGGGGAGTCGTACAATGAGCAGTTCTTC.

Regarding this clonotype: A junction boundary mismatches the germline segment, possibly from a read error. V usage is TRBV10-2 and J usage is TRBJ2-1; D tentatively reads TRBD1 or TRBD2 (6 bases each). There are 14 residues in the CDR3. CDR1 and CDR2 from the germline V gene are WSHSY and SAAADI. The DNA of the CDR3 is TGTGCCGGCAGTGGGGGGCGTGAGCAAGAGACGCAGTATTTC. Translated, it gives CAGSGGREQETQYF.

This clonotype was detected only once. This chain joins TRBV6-1 and TRBJ2-3, with D perhaps TRBD2 (5 bases). V was clipped by 8 bases and J by 4 bases, with 19 bases between them. Germline CDR1 is MNHNS and CDR2 is SASEGT. The CDR3 length is 15 residues. CDR3: CASGLQAGIPDTQYF. In DNA, the CDR3 is TGTGCCAGCGGCCTCCAGGCCGGGATCCCAGATACGCAGTATTTT.

This clonotype was observed many times. The V call is TRBV10-1, the J call TRBJ2-5; tentatively, D is TRBD2 (5 bases). CDR1 and CDR2 from the germline V gene are WNHNN and SYGVQD (reference sequence). The CDR3 runs to 15 residues. The CDR3 sequence is CAWGSGPEYQETQYF. CDR3 nucleotides: TGCGCATGGGGAAGCGGCCCGGAATACCAAGAGACCCAGTACTTC.

As concerns this clonotype: Its ends do not fully match the called genes, so a read error is possible. This chain connects TRBV10-2 to TRBJ2-2; 9 bases line up with TRBD1. The CDR3 loop spans 15 amino acids. Germline values: CDR1 WSHSY, CDR2 SAAADI. CDR3 coding DNA: TGCGCCAGCTCCCCACAGGTAGCGAGGACAGGGGAGCAGTTTTTT. Amino acid sequence: CASSPQVARTGEQFF.

A word on this clonotype: Sequence at one end of the junction differs from germline and may be a read error. This chain joins TRBV4-2 and TRBJ2-4; D ambiguous. The CDR3 is made up of 16 amino acids. Germline loops: CDR1 LGHNA, CDR2 YNFKEQ. CDR3 in DNA: TGTCTCAGCCGCGACGCCGGCCTGAGAGCCAAAGACATTCAGTACTTC. Translating it yields CLSRDAGLRAKDIQYF.

In its sample, this clonotype was seen many times. The chain is built from TRBV27 and TRBJ2-1; TRBD2 matches 9 bases. The better agreement between TRBJ2-5 and the DNA end casts doubt on the J call. Per the germline V gene, CDR1 is MNHEY and CDR2 is SMNVEV (reference sequence). The CDR3 length is 15 residues. In nucleotides, the CDR3 is TGTGCCAGCAGAAAGGTAGCGGGAGTATCAGAGACCCAGTACTTC. Translation: CASRKVAGVSETQYF.

The chain links TRBV7-2 to TRBJ1-4; 7 nucleotides match TRBD1. The CDR3 length is 15 residues. Germline V gene sequence: CDR1 SGHTA, CDR2 FQGNSA. The V gene end was trimmed by 4 bases and the J gene end by 6 bases; junction bases not matched to a gene: 8. The CDR3 region is CASSSDRVRDEKLFF. Written as DNA, the CDR3 is TGTGCCAGCAGCTCCGACAGGGTCCGCGATGAAAAACTGTTTTTT.

V gene TRBV5-1 combines with J gene TRBJ2-5, with 13 bases aligning to TRBD2. Germline loops: CDR1 SGHRS, CDR2 YFSETQ. V lost 3 bases to trimming and J lost 11 bases; unmatched junction nucleotides: 10. This CDR3 contains 15 residues. CDR3 protein: CASSSPGLAGKEQYF. The CDR3 bases are TGCGCCAGCAGCTCCCCGGGACTAGCGGGGAAGGAGCAGTACTTC.

The chain joins TRBV27 to TRBJ2-7; D is perhaps TRBD2 (5 bases). TRBJ2-1 explains the end of the DNA better; the J call may be wrong. The germline V gene encodes CDR1 MNHEY and CDR2 SMNVEV (reference sequence). The CDR3 extends over 14 amino acids. CDR3 amino acids: CASSTRENYNEQFF. The CDR3 DNA follows: TGTGCCAGCAGTACTAGGGAAAATTACAATGAGCAGTTCTTC.

This clonotype has a count of ten or more. The chain recombines TRBV27 with TRBJ1-5, with D possibly TRBD1 on 6 matching bases. This CDR3 comprises 15 residues. V was trimmed by 3 bases and J by 5 bases, leaving 14 bases between them. The germline gives CDR1 MNHEY, CDR2 SMNVEV (reference sequence). The CDR3 sequence: CASSLTRGGDQPQHF. CDR3 coding DNA: TGTGCCAGCAGTTTGACAAGGGGGGGAGATCAGCCCCAGCATTTT.